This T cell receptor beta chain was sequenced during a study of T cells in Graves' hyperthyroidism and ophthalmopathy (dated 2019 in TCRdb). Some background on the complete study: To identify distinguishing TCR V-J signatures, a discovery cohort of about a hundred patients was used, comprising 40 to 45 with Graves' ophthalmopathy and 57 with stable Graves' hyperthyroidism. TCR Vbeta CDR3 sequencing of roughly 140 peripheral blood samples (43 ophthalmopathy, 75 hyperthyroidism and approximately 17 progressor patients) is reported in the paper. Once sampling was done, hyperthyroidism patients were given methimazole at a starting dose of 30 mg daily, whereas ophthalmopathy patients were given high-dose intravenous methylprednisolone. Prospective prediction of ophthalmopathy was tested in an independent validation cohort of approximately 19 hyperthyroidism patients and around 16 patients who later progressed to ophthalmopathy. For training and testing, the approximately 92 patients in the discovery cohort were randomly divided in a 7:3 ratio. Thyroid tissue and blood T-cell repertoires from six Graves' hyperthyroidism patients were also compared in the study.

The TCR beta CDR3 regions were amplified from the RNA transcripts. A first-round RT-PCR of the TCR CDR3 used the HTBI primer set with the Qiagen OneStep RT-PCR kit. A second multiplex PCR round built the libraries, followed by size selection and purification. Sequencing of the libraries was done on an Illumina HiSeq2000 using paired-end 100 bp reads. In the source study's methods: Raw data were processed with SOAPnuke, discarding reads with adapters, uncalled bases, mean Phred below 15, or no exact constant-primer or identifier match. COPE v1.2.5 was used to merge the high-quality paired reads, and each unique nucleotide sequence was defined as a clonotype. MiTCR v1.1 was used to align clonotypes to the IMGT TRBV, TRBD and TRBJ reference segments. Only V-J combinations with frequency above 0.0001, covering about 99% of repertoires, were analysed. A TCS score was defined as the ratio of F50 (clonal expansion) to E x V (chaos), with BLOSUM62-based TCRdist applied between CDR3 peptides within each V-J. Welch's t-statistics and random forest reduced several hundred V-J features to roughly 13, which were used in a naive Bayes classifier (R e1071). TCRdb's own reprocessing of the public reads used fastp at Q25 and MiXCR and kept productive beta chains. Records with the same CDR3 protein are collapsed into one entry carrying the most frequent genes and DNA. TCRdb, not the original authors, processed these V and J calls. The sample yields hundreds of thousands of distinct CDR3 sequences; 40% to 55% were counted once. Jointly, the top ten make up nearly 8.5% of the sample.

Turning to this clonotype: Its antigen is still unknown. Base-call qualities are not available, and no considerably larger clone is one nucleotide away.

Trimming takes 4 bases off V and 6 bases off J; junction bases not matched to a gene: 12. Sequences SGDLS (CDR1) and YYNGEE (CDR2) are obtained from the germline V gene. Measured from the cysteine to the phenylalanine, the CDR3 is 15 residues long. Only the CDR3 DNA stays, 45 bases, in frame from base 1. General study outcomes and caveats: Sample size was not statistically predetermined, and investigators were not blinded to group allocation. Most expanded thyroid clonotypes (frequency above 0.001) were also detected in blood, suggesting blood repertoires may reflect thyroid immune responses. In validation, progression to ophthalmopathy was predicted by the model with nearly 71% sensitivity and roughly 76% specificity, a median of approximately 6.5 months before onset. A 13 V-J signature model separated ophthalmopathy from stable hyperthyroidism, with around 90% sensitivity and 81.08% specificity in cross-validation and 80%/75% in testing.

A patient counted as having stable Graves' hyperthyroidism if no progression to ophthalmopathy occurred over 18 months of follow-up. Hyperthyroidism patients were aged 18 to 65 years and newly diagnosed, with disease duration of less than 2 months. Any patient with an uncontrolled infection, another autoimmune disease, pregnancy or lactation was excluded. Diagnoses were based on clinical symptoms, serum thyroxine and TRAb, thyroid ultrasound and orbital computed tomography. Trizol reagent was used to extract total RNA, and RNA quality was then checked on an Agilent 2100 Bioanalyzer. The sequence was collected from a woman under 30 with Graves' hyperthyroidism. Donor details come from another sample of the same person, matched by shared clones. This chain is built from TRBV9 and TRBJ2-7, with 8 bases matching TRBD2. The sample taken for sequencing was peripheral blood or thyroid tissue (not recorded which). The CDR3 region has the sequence CASSQDTGGPGEQYF. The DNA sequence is TGTGCCAGCAGCCAAGACACGGGAGGGCCGGGCGAGCAGTACTTC. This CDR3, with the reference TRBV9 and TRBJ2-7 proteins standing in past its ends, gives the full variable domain DSGVTQTPKHLITATGQRVTLRCSPRSGDLSVYWYQQSLDQGLQFLIQYYNGEERAKGNILERFSAQQFPDLHSELNLSSLELGDSALYFCASSQDTGGPGEQYFGPGTRLTVT.